This passage covers 21 T cell receptor beta chains from one sample sequenced in a study of blood T cell repertoires in COVID-19. Clones were read by immunoSEQ multiplex PCR, and TCRdb kept only the in-frame ones, dropping some. This table holds some 70,000 clones, approximately 88% found once. The sequenced sample was peripheral blood. The origin of the receptors is a human donor in a cohort sampled during active COVID-19.

The J gene is TRBJ1-2, the V gene TRBV7-9, with TRBD1 as a possible D gene (6 bases). V was pared by 1 base and J by 3 bases, with 12 bases between. The CDR3 has 15 amino acids. Germline loops: CDR1 SEHNR, CDR2 FQNEAQ (reference sequence). For the CDR3, the DNA is TGTGCCAGCAGCTTAGTAGACAGGAACTACTATGGCTACACCTTC. Translating gives CASSLVDRNYYGYTF.

The chain is built from TRBV30 and TRBJ1-5; D is ambiguous. V lost 0 bases, J lost 2 bases, and 14 bases lay in between. The CDR3 is 16 residues long. The germline V gene encodes CDR1 GTSNPN and CDR2 SVGIG (reference sequence). This CDR3 is CAWSVPTFQGNQPQHF. CDR3 DNA sequence: TGTGCCTGGAGTGTCCCCACTTTCCAGGGCAATCAGCCCCAGCATTTT.

On this clone: The sample carries other DNA sequences with the same CDR3. This chain uses TRBV12-3 or TRBV12-4 with TRBJ1-2; no clear D gene. The CDR3 contains 13 residues. V was shortened by 9 bases and J by 12 bases, with 23 bases between the two germline ends. CDR3 coding DNA: TGTGCCAGTAGCGAAGCGGCACAGCGAAAAAACACCTTC. Protein: CASSEAAQRKNTF.

The V and J genes are TRBV5-4 and TRBJ2-3; possibly TRBD2 for D (7 bases). The length of the CDR3 is 15 residues. The germline gives CDR1 SGHNT, CDR2 YYREEE (reference sequence). Trimming pared 1 base from V and 3 bases from J, leaving 12 bases between. CDR3 sequence reads: CASSLSSGTTDTQYF. In DNA, the CDR3 is TGTGCCAGCAGCTTGTCCAGCGGGACAACAGATACGCAGTATTTT.

The chain employs TRBV3-1 (or the pseudogene TRBV3-2) and TRBJ2-2, with 7 bases that match TRBD2. This CDR3 has 16 residues. Germline CDR1 is LGHDT and CDR2 is YNNKEL (reference sequence). J lost 1 base, V lost 2 bases, and 4 bases had no gene match. CDR3 DNA: TGTGCCAGCAGCCAAAGCGGGGCAGGGAACACCGGGGAGCTGTTTTTT. Protein: CASSQSGAGNTGELFF.

J is TRBJ2-7 and V is TRBV6-6; D might be TRBD1 (5 bases). CDR1 and CDR2 (germline): MNHNY, SVGAGI (reference sequence). The CDR3 consists of 14 residues. With 4 bases removed from V and 1 base from J, the gap between germline ends came to 11 bases. The CDR3 protein is CASSSHHRSYEQYF. The CDR3 DNA follows: TGTGCCAGCAGTTCCCATCACAGGTCCTACGAGCAGTACTTC.

The rearrangement joins TRBV9 to TRBJ2-7, with 7 bases fitting TRBD1. Trimming at V came to 0 bases and at J to 2 bases, leaving 2 bases not matched to a gene. The germline V gene encodes CDR1 SGDLS and CDR2 YYNGEE. There are 14 residues in the CDR3. Written as DNA, the CDR3 is TGTGCCAGCAGCGTAGGAGGGACAGCCTACGAGCAGTACTTC. It encodes CASSVGGTAYEQYF. Using reference TRBV9 and TRBJ2-7 for the parts outside the CDR3, the full variable domain is DSGVTQTPKHLITATGQRVTLRCSPRSGDLSVYWYQQSLDQGLQFLIQYYNGEERAKGNILERFSAQQFPDLHSELNLSSLELGDSALYFCASSVGGTAYEQYFGPGTRLTVT.

V and J are TRBV27 and TRBJ2-7; 9 nucleotides agree with TRBD1. Per the germline V gene, CDR1 is MNHEY and CDR2 is SMNVEV (reference sequence). The J segment lost 2 bases and the V segment lost 7 bases, leaving 3 bases of the junction unmatched. The CDR3 is made up of 13 amino acids. CDR3 in DNA: TGTGCCAGCAAAAGGGACAGGGCCTACGAGCAGTACTTC. Amino acids: CASKRDRAYEQYF.

This chain uses TRBV11-2 with TRBJ1-3; TRBD1 matches 7 bases. CDR3 length: 15 residues. From germline, CDR1 is SGHAT and CDR2 FQNNGV. The V gene end was trimmed by 5 bases and the J gene end by 0 bases; junction bases not matched to a gene: 4. The CDR3 DNA sequence: TGTGCCAGCAGCCCGGGACAGCCCTCTGGAAACACCATATATTTT. As protein: CASSPGQPSGNTIYF. The entire variable domain, with the rest obtained from reference TRBV11-2 and TRBJ1-3, is as follows: EAGVAQSPRYKIIEKRQSVAFWCNPISGHATLYWYQQILGQGPKLLIQFQNNGVVDDSQLPKDRFSAERLKGVDSTLKIQPAKLEDSAVYLCASSPGQPSGNTIYFGEGSWLTVV.

The rearrangement links TRBV30 to TRBJ2-7; the D gene is possibly TRBD1 (6 bases). CDR3 length: 16 residues. Germline V lookup: CDR1 GTSNPN, CDR2 SVGIG (reference sequence). V dropped 0 bases and J dropped 3 bases, with 18 bases sitting between them. CDR3 loop: CAWSVPQGTHIYEQYF. As DNA, the CDR3 is TGTGCCTGGAGTGTCCCCCAGGGGACACATATCTACGAGCAGTACTTC.

The V call is TRBV10-3, the J call TRBJ1-2; TRBD1 is a possible D gene (5 bases). Germline V lookup: CDR1 ENHRY, CDR2 SYGVKD. The CDR3 extends over 14 amino acids. Deletions cut 7 bases from V and 2 bases from J, with 14 bases between. CDR3 region: CAIKPQVGNYGYTF. The CDR3 region has the DNA TGTGCCATCAAGCCACAGGTGGGAAACTATGGCTACACCTTC.

This sequence joins TRBV11-2 and TRBJ2-7; D uncertain. This CDR3 region has 15 residues. The germline V and J ends were trimmed by 5 bases and 1 base, with 15 bases remaining between them. Germline V lookup: CDR1 SGHAT, CDR2 FQNNGV. The CDR3 region has the DNA TGTGCCAGCAGCCCTCGAGGCTCCCGTTCCTACGAGCAGTACTTC. It is translated as CASSPRGSRSYEQYF.

This clone has only one observation. J is TRBJ2-7 and V is TRBV7-9, with TRBD2 identical over 13 bases. Germline CDR1 reads SEHNR; CDR2 reads FQNEAQ (reference sequence). Trimming cost V 6 bases and J 5 bases; bases outside gene matches: 7. The CDR3 is 15 residues long. CDR3 DNA sequence: TGTGCCAGCAGTTCAGGACTAGCGGGAGCCCACGAGCAGTACTTC. Protein product: CASSSGLAGAHEQYF.

The chain couples TRBV15 to TRBJ2-3, with 8 bases lining up with TRBD2. The CDR3 runs to 16 residues. Losses at the gene ends were 0 bases for V and 2 bases for J; bases not matched to a gene: 4. CDR1 LNHNV and CDR2 YYDKDF come from the germline V gene (reference sequence). CDR3 sequence (DNA): TGTGCCACCAGCAGAGATCGGGAGGGACTCACAGATACGCAGTATTTT. It encodes CATSRDREGLTDTQYF.

The rearrangement joins TRBV11-1 to TRBJ2-4; tentatively, D is TRBD1 (6 bases). From germline, CDR1 is SGHAT and CDR2 FQDESV (reference sequence). The CDR3 consists of 13 residues. Trimming pared 0 bases from V and 11 bases from J, leaving 11 bases between. Here the CDR3 reads CASSLAGQGLQYF. The CDR3 DNA reads as TGTGCCAGCAGCTTAGCGGGGCAGGGGCTTCAGTACTTC.

The CDR3 DNA is TGTGCCAGCAGCAACCTAGCGGGGGCCACAGATACGCAGTATTTT. Its translation: CASSNLAGATDTQYF. The chain has TRBV7-6 and TRBJ2-3; 10 bases are shared with TRBD2. This CDR3 is built from 15 residues. J was trimmed by 2 bases and V by 5 bases; bases with no gene match: 4. The germline CDR1 and CDR2 sequences are SGHVS and FNYEAQ.

This chain links TRBV2 with TRBJ1-1, with D uncertain. Trimming shortened V by 6 bases and J by 0 bases, and 11 bases separated the two germline ends. Germline V gene sequence: CDR1 SNHLY, CDR2 FYNNEI. There are 14 residues in the CDR3. The CDR3 protein is CASSELTVNTEAFF. The CDR3 DNA reads TGTGCCAGCAGCGAGCTAACAGTGAACACTGAAGCTTTCTTT.

This chain links TRBV28 with TRBJ1-2; 8 nucleotides align to TRBD1. CDR3 size: 15 residues. V was pared by 5 bases and J by 3 bases, with 8 bases of the junction left unmatched. Germline loops: CDR1 MDHEN, CDR2 SYDVKM. CDR3 DNA sequence: TGTGCCAGCAGTAACAACGACAGGGGCTACTATGGCTACACCTTC. Protein sequence: CASSNNDRGYYGYTF.

This clone appeared a few times. The J gene is TRBJ1-5, the V gene TRBV19, with a weak D call TRBD1 (5 bases). The germline V gene has CDR1 LNHDA and CDR2 SQIVND (reference sequence). The CDR3 is 14 amino acids. Trimming took 3 bases from V and 7 from J, leaving 13 bases between them. CDR3 nucleotides: TGTGCCAGTAGTATTACGGCGGAGGGGCAGCCCCAGCATTTT. The encoded protein is CASSITAEGQPQHF.

This chain joins TRBV6-2 or TRBV6-3 and TRBJ1-1; D remains ambiguous. Trimming removed 5 bases at V and 4 bases at J, with 14 bases between. Germline V gene lookup returns CDR1 MNHEY and CDR2 SVGEGT. The CDR3 sequence is 14 residues long. CDR3 in amino acids: CASSGVVSGTEAFF. As DNA, the CDR3 is TGTGCCAGCAGTGGTGTGGTGTCCGGCACTGAAGCTTTCTTT.

This rearrangement joins TRBV10-3 to TRBJ1-1; tentative D call: TRBD1 (5 bases). CDR1 and CDR2 (germline): ENHRY, SYGVKD. V lost 2 bases, J lost 1 base, and 14 bases lay in between. The CDR3 is 16 residues long. This CDR3 reads CAISEDSRLPNTEAFF. The CDR3 nucleotides read TGTGCCATCAGTGAGGACAGCCGTTTGCCGAACACTGAAGCTTTCTTT.